The clone carrying this T cell receptor beta chain was seen only a few times. TCRdb re-analysed the 5' RACE reads in MiXCR, keeping a single row per CDR3 protein. The sample gives fewer than 900,000 distinct CDR3 sequences, about 20% of which show up once; roughly 4.3% is in the top ten. The record originates from a study of identical twins. Trimming stripped 5 bases from V and 3 bases from J, with 13 bases between. The CDR3 is made up of 14 amino acids. Germline V gives CDR1 SGHTA, CDR2 FQGNSA. These same records also appear under a second study, on T cells expressing NK-cell markers. According to that study: Eight donors were sequenced, of whom seven were HCMV-seropositive, while the remaining one was HCMV-seronegative.

The rearrangement joins TRBV7-2 to TRBJ1-1, with D possibly TRBD1 on 5 matching bases. The TCR was taken from a woman aged 18-29 years in good health. The specimen was PBMCs. This chain's CDR3 is CASSPGRVYTEAFF. The CDR3 nucleotides are TGTGCCAGCAGCCCTGGCAGGGTTTACACTGAAGCTTTCTTT.